A selection of T cell receptor beta chains follows, all from one sample in a study of blood T cell repertoires in COVID-19. Assay: immunoSEQ multiplex PCR; the TCRdb copy retains only in-frame clones and omits some. In the table there are roughly 400,000 clones, roughly 91% of which are singletons. The specimen was PBMCs or T cells enriched from blood (not recorded which). Source of these receptors: a man aged 18 to 30 who had recovered from COVID-19. Each CDR3 is given with its conserved first and last residue. A D gene is named only where the DNA matches it firmly. Size is stated for part of the rows, as once, few or many counts, or as a class when the clone is expanded.

D gene	V gene	J gene	clone size	CDR3 DNA	CDR3 protein
TRBD1	TRBV27	TRBJ1-2	few	TGTGCCAGCAGTTCAGGGGGGCCGGCTGGCTACACCTTC	CASSSGGPAGYTF
TRBD1	TRBV28	TRBJ1-5	.	TGTGCCAGCAGTTTGTTTGACAGGGCCGATCAGCCCCAGCATTTT	CASSLFDRADQPQHF
.	TRBV5-4	TRBJ1-1	.	TGTGCCAGCAGCTTGGGTACAGGGAACACTGAAGCTTTCTTT	CASSLGTGNTEAFF
.	TRBV5-1	TRBJ1-3	.	TGCGCCAGCATGGACACCCTCTCTGGAAACACCATATATTTT	CASMDTLSGNTIYF
.	TRBV7-9	TRBJ2-2	.	TGTGCCAGCAGCTTAGCGCAGGTCACCGGGGAGCTGTTTTTT	CASSLAQVTGELFF
TRBD2	TRBV5-1	TRBJ2-1	.	TGCGCCAGCAGCCCCAGACTAGCGGGAGACAATGAGCAGTTCTTC	CASSPRLAGDNEQFF
.	TRBV5-6	TRBJ2-7	few	TGTGCCAGCACCCGGACCCCGCAGACTAACTACGAGCAGTACTTC	CASTRTPQTNYEQYF
TRBD1	TRBV5-1	TRBJ1-6	.	TGCGCCAGCAGCCCGACAGGGAGCTCACCCCTCCACTTT	CASSPTGSSPLHF
.	TRBV4-1	TRBJ2-1	.	TGCGCCAGCAGCCAAGATCTAGCTACAAGATACAATGAGCAGTTCTTC	CASSQDLATRYNEQFF
.	TRBV11-2	TRBJ2-5	.	TGTGCCAGCAGTCATCGTCGGCCAGGGGAGACCCAGTACTTC	CASSHRRPGETQYF
.	TRBV2	TRBJ1-1	once	TGTGCCAGCAGAGACAGTTTGAACACTGAAGCTTTCTTT	CASRDSLNTEAFF
TRBD1	TRBV5-5	TRBJ1-2	.	TGTGCCAGCAGCTTAGGTGGGACAGCTAACTATGGCTACACCTTC	CASSLGGTANYGYTF